This T cell receptor (beta chain) stems from a study of cytomegalovirus exposure and HLA in healthy donors. The length of the CDR3 is 13 residues. The V end lost 4 bases, the J end lost 5 bases, and 8 bases lay between the germline ends. Use of 60 Vbeta and 13 Jbeta primers characterized the PCR. Using immunoSEQ multiplex PCR, the repertoire was profiled, and TCRdb retains in-frame clones only, with some absent. The table shows 250,000 to 350,000 clones, with 75% to 90% occurring only once. Whole-study findings and limits: There were some V segments, including TRBV6-2 and TRBV6-3, excluded as indistinguishable. Later analysis showed TCR association rates varying by HLA locus, highest for DRB1 and lowest for HLA-C.

Worth noting for this clone: Its antigen is not identified.

This TCR derives from a middle-aged man in good health and CMV-seropositive. The V and J genes are TRBV23-1 and TRBJ2-2; maybe TRBD1 (6 bases). TRBV23-1 is an open reading frame whose function is uncertain. Sequencing was performed on PBMCs. The CDR3 is CASSLQGTGELFF. In DNA form, the CDR3 reads TGCGCCAGCAGTCTACAGGGAACCGGGGAGCTGTTTTTT.